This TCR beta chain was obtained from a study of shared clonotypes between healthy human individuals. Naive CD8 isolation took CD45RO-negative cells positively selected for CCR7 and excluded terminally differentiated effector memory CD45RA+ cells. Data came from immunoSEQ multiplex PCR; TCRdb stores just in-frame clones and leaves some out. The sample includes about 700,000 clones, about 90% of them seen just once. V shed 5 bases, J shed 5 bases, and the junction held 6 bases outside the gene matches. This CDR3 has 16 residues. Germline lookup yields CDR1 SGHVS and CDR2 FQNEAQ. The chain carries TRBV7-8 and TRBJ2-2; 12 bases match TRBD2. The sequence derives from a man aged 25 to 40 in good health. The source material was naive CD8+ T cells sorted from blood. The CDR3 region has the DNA TGTGCCAGCAGCGGCGGGACTAGCGGGTATACCGGGGAGCTGTTTTTT. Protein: CASSGGTSGYTGELFF. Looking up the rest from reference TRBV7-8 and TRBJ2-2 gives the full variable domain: GAGVSQSPRYKVAKRGQDVALRCDPISGHVSLFWYQQALGQGPEFLTYFQNEAQLDKSGLPSDRFFAERPEGSVSTLKIQRTQQEDSAVYLCASSGGTSGYTGELFFGEGSRLTVL.